The present T cell receptor (beta chain) was sequenced within a study of T-cell memory formation after mild COVID-19 (dated by TCRdb to the early 2020s). Describing the broader study: TCR sequence clusters from the two donors were largely donor specific. In two donors, T-cell clones that expanded and contracted after mild COVID-19 were followed by sequencing TCRalpha and TCRbeta repertoires longitudinally. The cohort was made up of two young adult volunteers, one female and one male, who were previously healthy.

What the study reported, not specific to this receptor: The study covered only a couple of mild cases, and larger cohorts including severe cases with pre-infection samples were considered necessary. SARS-CoV-2 specificity of the second-wave clones peaking on day 37 was not confirmed. Some responding clones were detected in pre-infection memory, which suggested that pre-existing cross-reactive memory T cells had joined the SARS-CoV-2 response. Contracting CD4+ clones appeared mostly in the CM and EM memory subsets, whereas CD8+ clones were enriched in EMRA. Clones that contracted from day 15 to 85 showed balanced CD4/CD8 phenotypes, whereas a second wave of clones that expanded from day 15 to 37 leaned towards CD4+.

Sequencing instrument: Illumina NovaSeq 6000. TCRalpha and TCRbeta cDNA libraries were built by 5'RACE with constant-segment primers, adding sample barcodes and unique molecular identifiers. RNA was extracted from every sample with Trizol reagent. The libraries were amplified in two PCR steps, and the second step added a second sample barcode and Illumina TruSeq adapters. Sequencing of libraries was performed on an Illumina NovaSeq with 2 x 150 bp paired-end reads. Concerning the study's data processing: Demultiplexing of reads and collapsing into UMI-guided consensus sequences were performed with migec v1.2.7. With mixcr v2.1.11, UMI consensuses were aligned to TRA and TRB V and J templates and assembled into clonotypes. A clonotype was counted as expanded or contracted only if both edgeR and NoisET called the change significant, with noise models trained on biological replicates. For edgeR calls, a false discovery rate-adjusted p below 0.01 and a log2 fold-change threshold of 1 were applied. As an exploratory analysis of dynamics, max-normalized trajectories of the 1000 most abundant clonotypes were examined with PCA combined with hierarchical clustering. The CD4 or CD8 phenotype of responding clones was assigned using the separately sequenced CD4+ and CD8+ repertoires. The raw public data were reprocessed by TCRdb itself: fastp quality trimming at Q25, MiXCR clonotype calling, in-frame beta chains only. Every entry covers one CDR3 protein and lists the most common genes and DNA from its rows. These V and J calls are TCRdb output, not the study's own analysis. In this sample the table shows hundreds of thousands of distinct CDR3 sequences, under 8.5% of which occur a single time. The top ten constitute around a fifth of the sample.

Ficoll-Paque density gradient centrifugation was the method used to isolate PBMCs. This clonotype came up a few times. Its antigen is still unknown. It has no much larger one-base neighbor in the sample; base qualities were not kept. For CDR1 and CDR2, the germline V gene lists KGHSH and LQKENI. Deletion took 8 bases off V and 4 bases off J, with a span of 12 bases between the germline ends. The CDR3, from cysteine to phenylalanine, totals 13 residues. Left in the record is the CDR3 DNA by itself, 39 bases read in frame from the first base. The source material was PBMCs or a T cell subset sorted from them (not recorded which). The rearrangement combines TRBV18 with TRBJ2-4; possibly the D gene is TRBD2, per 5 matching bases. The receptor was derived from a man aged 18 to 30 who had mild COVID-19 (a few samples of this study predate the infection). The sample titles of this study are shuffled in the database, so cell type and time point are left out; the donor was told from shared clones. The DNA reads as follows: TGTGCCAGCCTAGGACCGGGGAAAAACATTCAGTACTTC. It translates as CASLGPGKNIQYF.